The entry below describes one TCR beta chain. This sample was included in a study of tumor-infiltrating lymphocytes in oesophageal squamous cell carcinoma. MiXCR was run by TCRdb on the PCR reads, yielding one entry per CDR3 protein. The sample contains about 21,000 distinct CDR3 sequences, roughly two fifths of which appear only once. V lost 5 bases and J lost 1, with 11 bases in between. Germline lookup yields CDR1 SGHAT and CDR2 FQNNGV. The CDR3 runs 14 residues. The sample consisted of normal esophageal tissue next to the tumor. The chain has TRBV11-2 and TRBJ1-1; TRBD1 might be the D (5 bases). This clonotype originated in a male donor with esophageal squamous cell carcinoma. CDR3 sequence reads: CASSPRGGNTEAFF. The CDR3 nucleotides read TGTGCCAGCAGCCCTCGGGGGGGGAACACTGAAGCTTTCTTT.